The subject of this entry is one T cell receptor (beta chain). This sample was taken from a study of OX40 agonist ivuxolimab in advanced cancers. For the study at large: Of the patients, three showed partial responses, one with hepatocellular carcinoma and two with cutaneous melanoma.

The assay was immunoSEQ multiplex PCR, and TCRdb's table has in-frame clones only and misses some. Among tens of thousands of clones listed, roughly 90% were seen once. The receptor was derived from an adult with an advanced solid tumor such as melanoma, head and neck, liver or kidney cancer. Source: CD4+ or CD8+ T cells sorted from blood, taken in a trial of the OX40 agonist ivuxolimab.

CDR3 loop: CASSEGRNTEAFF. As DNA, the CDR3 is TGTGCCAGCTCAGAGGGGAGAAACACTGAAGCTTTCTTT. This rearrangement joins TRBV18 to TRBJ1-1, with D perhaps matching TRBD1 (5 bases). Per germline, CDR1 KGHSH and CDR2 LQKENI. The CDR3 loop spans 13 amino acids. Deletions cut 5 bases from V and 2 bases from J, with 9 bases between.